A single sample is the source of the 5 T cell receptor beta chains below, sequenced in a study of regulatory T cells in long-lasting Graves disease. For TCR beta, libraries came from iRepertoire HTBI primers and Arm-PCR of CDR3 regions. One entry per CDR3 protein results from TCRdb running MiXCR on the multiplex PCR reads. Of 350,000 to 500,000 distinct CDR3 sequences listed, 11% to 15% were seen once; the top ten hold about 15%. Time point in this sample: newly diagnosed GD, antithyroid drugs for less than 3 months. RNA isolated from PBMCs was used to make the TCR library. This sample was also put to use in a study of T cells in Graves' hyperthyroidism and ophthalmopathy.

The input for sequencing was peripheral blood mononuclear cells (PBMCs), taken at new diagnosis, from a patient treated with antithyroid drugs. These receptors were taken from a woman between 50 and 59 years old with Graves disease.

At least ten counts were recorded for this clonotype. V usage is TRBV5-5 and J usage is TRBJ2-5; D uncertain. Deletions cut 4 bases from V and 2 bases from J, with 15 bases between. In germline, CDR1 is SGHKS, CDR2 YYEKEE (reference sequence). The CDR3 totals 15 residues. CDR3 in amino acids: CASSPRSGWQETQYF. The DNA for the CDR3 is TGTGCCAGCAGCCCCAGGTCCGGCTGGCAAGAGACCCAGTACTTC. Variable domain in full (rest from reference TRBV5-5 and TRBJ2-5): DAGVTQSPTHLIKTRGQQVTLRCSPISGHKSVSWYQQVLGQGPQFIFQYYEKEERGRGNFPDRFSARQFPNYSSELNVNALLLGDSALYLCASSPRSGWQETQYFGPGTRLLVL.

This clonotype has a count of ten or more. The chain combines TRBV5-1 with TRBJ2-1, with D perhaps being TRBD1 or TRBD2 (5 bases each). The CDR3 runs to 18 residues. Trimming took 7 bases from V and 2 from J, leaving 25 bases between them. CDR1 and CDR2 (germline): SGHRS, YFSETQ. CDR3: CASEKTRGGPRTYNEQFF. The CDR3 nucleotides read TGCGCCAGCGAAAAAACCCGGGGCGGCCCCAGGACCTACAATGAGCAGTTCTTC.

CDR3 region: CASGDLRGGALNEQFF. CDR3 DNA: TGCGCCAGCGGGGACCTCAGGGGAGGGGCATTAAATGAGCAGTTCTTC. This rearrangement joins TRBV5-1 to TRBJ2-1; D possibly corresponds to TRBD2 (7 bases). V lost 7 bases and J lost 7, with 24 bases in between. Germline loops: CDR1 SGHRS, CDR2 YFSETQ. CDR3 size: 16 residues.

At least ten counts were recorded for this clonotype. This rearrangement joins TRBV28 to TRBJ2-3; D is ambiguous. Germline-derived CDR1 and CDR2 are MDHEN and SYDVKM. Trimming left V 4 bases short and J 0 bases short, with 23 bases between. CDR3 length: 19 amino acids. The CDR3 region has the DNA TGTGCCAGCAGTTCCTCTTCGGAGCCAACCTTGCGAAGCACAGATACGCAGTATTTT. Translation: CASSSSSEPTLRSTDTQYF.

This clonotype showed up many times. The rearrangement uses TRBV7-3 and TRBJ2-1; unclear D gene. This CDR3 is built from 16 residues. Per germline, CDR1 SGHTA and CDR2 FQGTGA. V was clipped by 1 base and J by 0 bases, with 10 bases between them. The CDR3 protein is CASSLMAVGSYNEQFF. CDR3 nucleotide sequence: TGTGCCAGCAGCTTAATGGCGGTGGGCTCCTACAATGAGCAGTTCTTC.